These T cell receptor beta chains were read from a single sample in a study of T cells in narcolepsy. Sequencing was performed with immunoSEQ multiplex PCR; in TCRdb, only in-frame clones are kept and a portion is missing. The table has tens of thousands of clones, roughly 79% seen once. The sample comprised memory (CD45RA-) CD4+ T cells from blood. The source is a human donor in good health. The CDR3 runs from the conserved cysteine through the conserved F or W. Fields, in order: J gene, D gene, clone size, V gene, CDR3 protein, CDR3 DNA. The D gene is left open where the match is weak. A clone size is listed for some rows: how often the clone was seen (once, few, many), or a class if it is expanded.

TRBJ1-1	.	.	TRBV29-1	CSVEVSVGSTEAFF	TGCAGCGTTGAAGTTTCGGTGGGGAGCACTGAAGCTTTCTTT
TRBJ1-1	.	.	TRBV27	CASSRVENTEAFF	TGTGCCAGCAGTCGGGTTGAGAACACTGAAGCTTTCTTT
TRBJ1-1	.	.	TRBV7-8	CASSFPPRTRNTEAFF	TGTGCCAGCAGCTTCCCCCCCAGAACGAGGAACACTGAAGCTTTCTTT
TRBJ2-1	.	.	TRBV27	CASSLGSGSQTYTYEQFF	TGTGCCAGCAGCCTTGGTAGCGGCAGTCAAACTTATACCTATGAGCAGTTCTTC
TRBJ1-1	.	few	TRBV18	CASSPRGMNTEAFF	TGTGCCAGCTCACCACGCGGAATGAACACTGAAGCTTTCTTT
TRBJ2-6	TRBD2	.	TRBV7-2	CASSQAGGSSGANVLTF	TGTGCCAGCAGTCAGGCGGGAGGTTCCTCTGGGGCCAACGTCCTGACTTTC
TRBJ2-7	.	.	TRBV11-3	CASSSNQYEQYF	TGTGCCAGCAGCTCAAACCAATACGAGCAGTACTTC
TRBJ1-1	TRBD1	.	TRBV18	CASSPSGTARNTEAFF	TGTGCCAGCTCACCAAGCGGGACAGCCAGAAACACTGAAGCTTTCTTT
TRBJ2-7	TRBD1	.	TRBV6-5	CASRQQGIYEQYF	TGTGCCAGCAGACAACAGGGGATCTACGAGCAGTACTTC
TRBJ2-5	.	.	TRBV7-2	CASSLSRWETQYF	TGTGCCAGCAGCTTATCCCGCTGGGAGACCCAGTACTTC
TRBJ1-3	.	.	TRBV30	CAWSPLFGSTGNTIYF	TGTGCCTGGAGCCCCTTGTTCGGGTCTACTGGAAACACCATATATTTT
TRBJ2-3	.	once	TRBV4-1	CASSGGSDTQYF	TGCGCCAGCAGCGGCGGGTCTGATACGCAGTATTTT
TRBJ2-3	.	.	TRBV6-6	CASSSGSQNTQYF	TGTGCCAGCAGCTCCGGGAGTCAGAATACGCAGTATTTT
TRBJ2-3	.	.	TRBV7-8	CASSPPTAGLSDTQYF	TGTGCCAGCAGCCCCCCGACCGCAGGCTTATCAGATACGCAGTATTTT
TRBJ2-7	.	.	TRBV6-5	CASTYSDSNHEQYF	TGTGCCAGCACCTATTCGGACAGTAACCACGAGCAGTACTTC